A single sample gave rise to the 31 T cell receptor beta chains below, sequenced in a study of CD8 T cells in ankylosing spondylitis. TCRdb re-called the 5' RACE reads through MiXCR, storing one row per CDR3 protein. Here the sample spans 160,000 or so distinct CDR3 sequences, roughly 10% being singletons. The sample was blood, either unsorted or a sorted T cell fraction (not recorded which). All receptors come from a female donor with ankylosing spondylitis or in good health (not recorded which).

This clonotype was counted a few times. The chain couples TRBV6-1 to TRBJ2-6; TRBD1 matches 7 bases. The CDR3 contains 15 residues. Germline CDR1 is MNHNS and CDR2 is SASEGT. V dropped 10 bases and J dropped 0; count of bases not matched to a gene: 6. The CDR3 bases are TGTGCCACCGGGACAGCGAACTCTGGGGCCAACGTCCTGACTTTC. It is translated as CATGTANSGANVLTF.

This clonotype was seen at least ten times. This chain joins TRBV6-1 and TRBJ1-1, with D perhaps matching TRBD1 (6 bases). Between the trimmed V and J ends, which lost 6 bases and 0 bases, there was a span of 14 bases. CDR3 length equals 15 residues. CDR1 and CDR2 (germline): MNHNS, SASEGT. The CDR3 DNA is TGTGCCAGCAGCCGACAGGCCCGCTTGAACACTGAAGCTTTCTTT. As protein: CASSRQARLNTEAFF.

V usage is TRBV27 and J usage is TRBJ1-4; TRBD1 might be the D (5 bases). This CDR3 is 14 amino acids long. CDR1 is MNHEY, CDR2 SMNVEV, per germline (reference sequence). V lost 3 bases and J 12 bases, leaving 17 bases between the germline ends. The CDR3 nucleotides are TGTGCCAGCAGTTTGGGGCAGGGCCCTGGAGAACTGTTTTTT. Translating it yields CASSLGQGPGELFF.

The rearrangement joins TRBV4-3 to TRBJ2-7, with 10 bases fitting TRBD1. The J segment lost 4 bases and the V segment lost 3 bases, leaving 3 bases of the junction unmatched. The CDR3 runs 14 residues. Germline values: CDR1 LGHNA, CDR2 YSLEER. CDR3 protein: CASSQVDRGYEQYF. The CDR3 DNA reads as TGCGCCAGCAGCCAGGTGGACAGGGGGTACGAGCAGTACTTC.

This clonotype showed up many times. The V call is TRBV29-1, the J call TRBJ2-1; D gene ambiguous. Germline CDR1 reads SQVTM; CDR2 reads ANQGSEA. The CDR3 runs to 11 residues. Between the trimmed V and J ends, which lost 4 bases and 8 bases, there was a span of 9 bases. CDR3 nucleotides: TGCAGCGTTGCTGGGGTTCATGAGCAGTTCTTC. Protein sequence: CSVAGVHEQFF.

The gene calls are TRBV5-6 and TRBJ2-5, with 7 bases that match TRBD1. The ends lost 4 bases at V and 1 base at J; junction bases unmatched: 1. CDR1 is SGHDT, CDR2 YYEEEE, per germline. The CDR3 length is 13 residues. The CDR3 loop reads CASSGTVQETQYF. The CDR3 DNA follows: TGTGCCAGCAGCGGGACAGTCCAAGAGACCCAGTACTTC. The whole variable domain, filled in from reference TRBV5-6 and TRBJ2-5, reads DAGVTQSPTHLIKTRGQQVTLRCSPKSGHDTVSWYQQALGQGPQFIFQYYEEEERQRGNFPDRFSGHQFPNYSSELNVNALLLGDSALYLCASSGTVQETQYFGPGTRLLVL.

This clonotype was seen only a few times. This sequence joins TRBV14 and TRBJ2-7; D not resolved. V was clipped by 1 base and J by 0 bases, with 13 bases between them. The CDR3 spans 16 residues. CDR1 and CDR2 (germline): SGHDN, FVKESK. The CDR3 sequence is CASSQAFLSFSYEQYF. CDR3 nucleotides: TGTGCCAGCAGCCAAGCGTTCCTCTCCTTCTCCTACGAGCAGTACTTC.

V is TRBV7-9 and J is TRBJ1-1; no firm D call. V shed 5 bases and J shed 5 bases, with 12 bases lying between them. CDR3 length: 13 amino acids. In germline, CDR1 is SEHNR, CDR2 FQNEAQ (reference sequence). The CDR3 DNA sequence: TGTGCCAGCAGCCCGAGTGCGGGAACTGAAGCTTTCTTT. This gives the protein CASSPSAGTEAFF.

There are a few counts of this clonotype. The chain couples TRBV20-1 to TRBJ2-5, with D possibly being TRBD1 or TRBD2 (5 bases each). CDR3 length: 12 amino acids. Germline-derived CDR1 and CDR2 are DFQATT and SNEGSKA (reference sequence). The CDR3 DNA reads as TGCAGAAGATCTGGGGGCCAAGAGACCCAGTACTTC. This codes for CRRSGGQETQYF.

V is TRBV20-1 and J is TRBJ2-7; TRBD1 aligns across 9 bases. The V gene end was trimmed by 6 bases and the J gene end by 5 bases; junction bases not matched to a gene: 17. The CDR3 has 16 amino acids. Germline V CDR1 and CDR2: DFQATT, SNEGSKA (reference sequence). The CDR3 nucleotides read TGCAGTGCCCCGGACAGGGGCCCCGCCCTTTTCCACGAGCAGTACTTC. It codes for CSAPDRGPALFHEQYF.

The genes are TRBV3-1 and TRBJ2-1; the D is unclear. The CDR3 consists of 14 residues. Between the trimmed V and J ends, which lost 5 bases and 5 bases, there was a span of 13 bases. The germline gives CDR1 LGHDT, CDR2 YNNKEL (reference sequence). This CDR3 is CASSFRSSNNEQFF. In nucleotides, the CDR3 is TGTGCCAGCAGCTTCCGGAGTTCCAACAATGAGCAGTTCTTC.

V is TRBV20-1 and J is TRBJ2-3; D is uncertain. V was clipped by 4 bases and J by 3 bases, with 8 bases between them. Germline values: CDR1 DFQATT, CDR2 SNEGSKA (reference sequence). The CDR3 runs to 12 residues. This chain's CDR3 is CSATQLTDTQYF. CDR3 coding DNA: TGCAGTGCTACTCAACTTACAGATACGCAGTATTTT.

The J gene is TRBJ2-2, the V gene TRBV2, with 8 bases lining up with TRBD2. V dropped 7 bases and J dropped 4; count of bases not matched to a gene: 5. CDR1 and CDR2 from the germline V gene are SNHLY and FYNNEI. The length of the CDR3 is 14 residues. CDR3 loop: CASKREGGTGELFF. CDR3 DNA sequence: TGTGCCAGCAAACGGGAGGGCGGCACCGGGGAGCTGTTTTTT.

This clonotype was seen more than once but under ten times. The chain uses TRBV4-3 and TRBJ1-2; TRBD1 matches at 12 bases. The germline V gene encodes CDR1 LGHNA and CDR2 YSLEER. The CDR3 is made up of 15 amino acids. With V trimmed by 5 bases and J by 2 bases, 3 bases remained unmatched. This CDR3 reads CASSIGTGGNYGYTF. The CDR3, as DNA: TGCGCCAGCAGCATAGGGACAGGGGGCAACTATGGCTACACCTTC.

This clonotype was recorded at least ten times. The rearrangement uses TRBV12-3 or TRBV12-4 and TRBJ2-1; D possibly matches TRBD1 or TRBD2 (5 bases each). V lost 1 base and J lost 6, with 16 bases in between. The CDR3 consists of 16 residues. The CDR3 spells CASSLGSGPEINEQFF. The CDR3, as DNA: TGTGCCAGCAGTTTAGGCTCGGGGCCCGAAATCAATGAGCAGTTCTTC.

This clonotype has only a few counts. V and J are TRBV7-9 and TRBJ2-5, with D perhaps matching TRBD2 (6 bases). Trimming pared 1 base from V and 1 base from J, leaving 13 bases between. Germline V gives CDR1 SEHNR, CDR2 FQNEAQ (reference sequence). This CDR3 is 16 amino acids long. CDR3 nucleotides: TGTGCCAGCAGCTTAGTCAGTCCTAGCGCCCAAGAGACCCAGTACTTC. Translation gives CASSLVSPSAQETQYF.

V usage is TRBV9 and J usage is TRBJ2-1; D remains ambiguous. The CDR3 runs 16 residues. V was trimmed by 4 bases and J by 8 bases, leaving 22 bases between them. From germline, CDR1 is SGDLS and CDR2 YYNGEE. CDR3: CASSFSPGRPPDEQFF. Here the CDR3 DNA reads TGTGCCAGCAGCTTTAGTCCCGGACGACCACCGGATGAGCAGTTCTTC.

The chain couples TRBV7-9 to TRBJ2-1; 9 nucleotides align to TRBD2. There are 15 residues in the CDR3. CDR1 and CDR2 from the germline V gene are SEHNR and FQNEAQ (reference sequence). V lost 3 bases and J lost 6; bases outside the gene matches: 6. The CDR3, as DNA: TGTGCCAGCAGCTTCCCTCCTAGCGGGGCCAATGAGCAGTTCTTC. This codes for CASSFPPSGANEQFF. Combining the CDR3 with reference TRBV7-9 and TRBJ2-1 gives the whole variable domain DTGVSQNPRHKITKRGQNVTFRCDPISEHNRLYWYRQTLGQGPEFLTYFQNEAQLEKSRLLSDRFSAERPKGSFSTLEIQRTEQGDSAMYLCASSFPPSGANEQFFGPGTRLTVL.

This clonotype was counted a few times. CDR3 in amino acids: CASSPETGWKTQYF. As DNA, the CDR3 is TGTGCCAGCAGCCCGGAGACAGGGTGGAAGACCCAGTACTTC. This rearrangement joins TRBV7-9 to TRBJ2-5, with TRBD1 matching 7 bases. Trimming removed 5 bases from V and 6 bases from J; junction bases left unmatched: 9. Germline V gives CDR1 SEHNR, CDR2 FQNEAQ (reference sequence). The CDR3 sequence is 14 residues long.

The chain joins TRBV7-6 to TRBJ2-7; D is uncertain. Germline V CDR1 and CDR2: SGHVS, FNYEAQ. V lost 2 bases and J lost 1, with 12 bases in between. This CDR3 has 15 residues. The CDR3 DNA reads as TGTGCCAGCAGCTTAAGCCCTGGCCTGTCCTACGAGCAGTACTTC. It translates to CASSLSPGLSYEQYF.

The rearrangement links TRBV11-2 to TRBJ2-1, with 9 bases aligning to TRBD2. CDR3 length: 18 residues. CDR1 is SGHAT, CDR2 FQNNGV, per germline. V shed 0 bases and J 3 bases; nucleotides not matched to a gene: 9. In DNA, the CDR3 is TGTGCCAGCAGCTTAGAGGCCATAGCGGGAGACCACTACAATGAGCAGTTCTTC. Translation: CASSLEAIAGDHYNEQFF.

This clonotype was counted a few times. The V gene is TRBV9, the J gene TRBJ2-1; TRBD2 aligns across 11 bases. CDR3 length equals 15 residues. CDR1 SGDLS and CDR2 YYNGEE come from the germline V gene. The junction had 8 bases not matched to a gene; V was cut back by 3 bases and J by 9 bases. The CDR3 loop reads CASSGAGTSGGEQFF. The CDR3, as DNA: TGTGCCAGCAGCGGAGCCGGGACTAGCGGCGGTGAGCAGTTCTTC.

The sample holds many counts of this clonotype. The rearrangement links TRBV27 to TRBJ1-1; the D is unclear. Trimming pared 4 bases from V and 1 base from J, leaving 7 bases between. CDR1 and CDR2 from the germline V gene are MNHEY and SMNVEV (reference sequence). The CDR3 is 13 amino acids. The CDR3 protein is CASSWKGNTEAFF. CDR3 sequence (DNA): TGTGCCAGCAGTTGGAAGGGGAACACTGAAGCTTTCTTT.

The chain links TRBV6-1 to TRBJ2-1; unclear D gene. The CDR3 extends over 11 amino acids. With 8 bases removed from V and 9 bases from J, the gap between germline ends came to 11 bases. Germline V lookup: CDR1 MNHNS, CDR2 SASEGT. Here the CDR3 reads CASVGLVEQFF. CDR3 DNA sequence: TGTGCCAGCGTAGGGTTGGTTGAGCAGTTCTTC.

The J gene is TRBJ2-1, the V gene TRBV11-2, with 13 bases identical to TRBD2. In germline, CDR1 is SGHAT, CDR2 FQNNGV. This CDR3 comprises 21 residues. V was pared by 5 bases and J by 0 bases, with 16 bases of the junction left unmatched. CDR3 region: CASSLRTSGSYLTSSYNEQFF. In DNA form, the CDR3 reads TGTGCCAGCAGCCTCCGGACTAGCGGGAGTTACCTGACGAGCTCCTACAATGAGCAGTTCTTC. Complete variable domain (other parts from reference TRBV11-2 and TRBJ2-1): EAGVAQSPRYKIIEKRQSVAFWCNPISGHATLYWYQQILGQGPKLLIQFQNNGVVDDSQLPKDRFSAERLKGVDSTLKIQPAKLEDSAVYLCASSLRTSGSYLTSSYNEQFFGPGTRLTVL.

Many counts were recorded for this clonotype. CDR3 residues: CASSSGTGYDTQYF. The CDR3 DNA is TGTGCCAGCAGTTCCGGGACAGGGTACGATACGCAGTATTTT. The chain has TRBV6-5 and TRBJ2-3; TRBD1 matches at 9 bases. The CDR3 has 14 amino acids. Germline assignment: CDR1 MNHEY and CDR2 SVGAGI. Trimming at V came to 4 bases and at J to 6 bases, leaving 5 bases not matched to a gene.

This clonotype was detected many times. This chain joins TRBV4-3 and TRBJ2-1; 7 nucleotides agree with TRBD2. The germline CDR1 and CDR2 sequences are LGHNA and YSLEER. The CDR3 has 16 residues. The V segment lost 0 bases and the J segment 4 bases; nucleotides outside the gene matches: 6. The CDR3 sequence is CASSQDTSGTYNEQFF. In nucleotides, the CDR3 is TGCGCCAGCAGCCAAGATACCAGCGGGACTTACAATGAGCAGTTCTTC.

This clonotype has a count of ten or more. The chain joins TRBV15 to TRBJ1-2; the match to TRBD1 covers 10 bases. The CDR3 extends over 13 amino acids. Losses at the gene ends were 2 bases for V and 8 bases for J; bases not matched to a gene: 2. In germline, CDR1 is LNHNV, CDR2 YYDKDF (reference sequence). CDR3 residues: CATSRSTGGGYTF. The CDR3 DNA is TGTGCCACCAGCAGATCGACAGGGGGCGGCTACACCTTC.

In this sample, this clonotype turned up a few times. The V and J genes are TRBV9 and TRBJ1-1, with D possibly being TRBD1 (5 bases). The CDR3 totals 15 residues. Looked up from germline, CDR1 is SGDLS and CDR2 is YYNGEE. The germline V and J ends were trimmed by 4 bases and 4 bases, with 17 bases remaining between them. The CDR3 sequence: CASSPWDFSGTEAFF. The CDR3 nucleotides read TGTGCCAGCAGCCCCTGGGACTTTTCGGGCACTGAAGCTTTCTTT.

There are many counts of this clonotype. The chain links TRBV10-3 to TRBJ2-3; D remains ambiguous. From germline, CDR1 is ENHRY and CDR2 SYGVKD. The CDR3 covers 14 residues. Trimming took off 2 bases at V and 1 base at J, with 7 bases between the two ends. Here the CDR3 DNA reads TGTGCCATCAGTGAGGAGTGGGGCACAGATACGCAGTATTTT. Encoded protein: CAISEEWGTDTQYF.

This clonotype was detected only a few times. V and J are TRBV27 and TRBJ2-1; D is possibly TRBD1 (6 bases). The CDR3 has 11 amino acids. The ends were cut back, 9 bases at V and 6 bases at J, with 9 bases in the middle. Per the germline V gene, CDR1 is MNHEY and CDR2 is SMNVEV (reference sequence). In DNA form, the CDR3 reads TGTGCCAGTGGACAGTTCAATGAGCAGTTCTTC. It translates to CASGQFNEQFF.